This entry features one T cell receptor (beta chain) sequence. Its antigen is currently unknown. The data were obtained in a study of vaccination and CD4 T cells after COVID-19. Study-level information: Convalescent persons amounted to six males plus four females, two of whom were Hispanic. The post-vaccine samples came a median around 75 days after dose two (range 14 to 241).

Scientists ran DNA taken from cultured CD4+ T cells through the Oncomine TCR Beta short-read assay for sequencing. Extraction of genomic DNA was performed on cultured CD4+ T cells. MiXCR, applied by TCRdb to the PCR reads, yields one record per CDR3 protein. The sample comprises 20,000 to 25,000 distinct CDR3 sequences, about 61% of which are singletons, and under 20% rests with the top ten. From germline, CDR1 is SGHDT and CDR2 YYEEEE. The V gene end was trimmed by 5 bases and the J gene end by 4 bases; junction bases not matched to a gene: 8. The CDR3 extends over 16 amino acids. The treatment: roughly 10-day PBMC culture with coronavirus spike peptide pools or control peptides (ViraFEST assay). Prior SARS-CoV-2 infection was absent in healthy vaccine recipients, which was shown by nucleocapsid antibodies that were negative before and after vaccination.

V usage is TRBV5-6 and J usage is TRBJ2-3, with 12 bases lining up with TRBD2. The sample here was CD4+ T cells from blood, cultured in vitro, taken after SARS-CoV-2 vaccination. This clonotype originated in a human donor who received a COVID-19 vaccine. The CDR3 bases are TGTGCCAGCAGGCGCGCGAGACTAGCGGGGGCAGATACGCAGTATTTT. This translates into CASRRARLAGADTQYF. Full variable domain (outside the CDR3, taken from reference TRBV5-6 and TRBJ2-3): DAGVTQSPTHLIKTRGQQVTLRCSPKSGHDTVSWYQQALGQGPQFIFQYYEEEERQRGNFPDRFSGHQFPNYSSELNVNALLLGDSALYLCASRRARLAGADTQYFGPGTRLTVL.